This entry lists 22 T cell receptor beta chains sequenced from one sample in a study of synovial regulatory T cells in juvenile arthritis. Generated by immunoSEQ multiplex PCR, the TCRdb table keeps only in-frame clones and is missing some. The sample has approximately 9,500 clones; the top ten hold around 0.72%. The sample comprised Treg cells from blood. Described subset: remaining (HLA-DR-negative) circulating blood Treg cells. The receptors come from a donor younger than 30 with juvenile idiopathic arthritis.

This chain joins TRBV29-1 and TRBJ2-7. The CDR3 covers 13 residues. The DNA is unrecorded. Germline lookup yields CDR1 SQVTM and CDR2 ANQGSEA. This chain's CDR3 is CSGLGAPTYEQYF.

This chain connects TRBV7-2 to TRBJ1-5. The CDR3 extends over 18 amino acids. The nucleotide record is missing. Germline lookup yields CDR1 SGHTA and CDR2 FQGNSA. CDR3 protein: CASSSMGGFYPSNQPQHF.

This chain links TRBV4-2 with TRBJ1-2. The V gene's germline CDR1 is LGHNA and CDR2 YNFKEQ. This CDR3 contains 14 residues. The record lacks a DNA sequence. The CDR3 spells CASSQDRLPYGYTF.

J is TRBJ2-4 and V is TRBV6-5; TCRdb selects TRBD2, and the lack of DNA leaves this call unchecked. CDR1 and CDR2 (germline): MNHEY, SVGAGI. CDR3 length equals 15 residues. The coding DNA is unavailable. The CDR3 loop is CASRGGGAGGRIQYF.

V is TRBV10-3 and J is TRBJ2-1. Germline values: CDR1 ENHRY, CDR2 SYGVKD. CDR3 length equals 16 residues. No coding sequence is recorded. Here the CDR3 reads CAISESGPSSYNEQFF.

V is TRBV5-1 and J is TRBJ1-2. The CDR3 has 13 amino acids. No DNA was logged. Germline V gene sequence: CDR1 SGHRS, CDR2 YFSETQ. CDR3 in amino acids: CASSLGPGGSYTF.

The chain links TRBV5-1 to TRBJ2-5; the TRBD1 assignment by TCRdb is unverifiable without DNA. Germline CDR1 is SGHRS and CDR2 is YFSETQ. This CDR3 has 17 amino acids. The nucleotide record is missing. This chain's CDR3 is CASSPSYGTQYQETQYF.

The J gene is TRBJ1-6, the V gene TRBV10-3; TCRdb's D call, TRBD1, is unchecked because there is no DNA. From germline, CDR1 is ENHRY and CDR2 SYGVKD. The CDR3 runs to 13 residues. DNA was not recorded. The CDR3 here is CASRQLGNSPLHF.

The chain joins TRBV5-1 to TRBJ2-5; the D gene TCRdb calls, TRBD2, cannot be checked with no DNA. The CDR3 has 13 amino acids. A DNA sequence was not provided. CDR1 and CDR2 (germline): SGHRS, YFSETQ. CDR3 sequence: CASSLGGEETQYF. Together with reference TRBV5-1 and TRBJ2-5, the CDR3 gives the full variable domain: KAGVTQTPRYLIKTRGQQVTLSCSPISGHRSVSWYQQTPGQGLQFLFEYFSETQRNKGNFPGRFSGRQFSNSRSEMNVSTLELGDSALYLCASSLGGEETQYFGPGTRLLVL.

The chain links TRBV29-1 to TRBJ2-1. The CDR3 extends over 12 amino acids. DNA for this receptor is not on file. The germline gives CDR1 SQVTM, CDR2 ANQGSEA. CDR3 loop: CSVEANVNEQFF.

This sequence joins TRBV15 and TRBJ2-5. Germline CDR1 reads LNHNV; CDR2 reads YYDKDF (reference sequence). The CDR3 is 15 residues long. No DNA appears here. The CDR3 here is CATSRDPFLGETQYF.

This chain connects TRBV30 to TRBJ2-7; lacking DNA, the TRBD2 call made by TCRdb goes unchecked. The CDR3 sequence is 12 residues long. The entry carries no DNA sequence. Germline V gene lookup returns CDR1 GTSNPN and CDR2 SVGIG (reference sequence). This chain's CDR3 is CAWSRPSGGAHF.

The chain links TRBV5-1 to TRBJ1-1. CDR3 length: 14 amino acids. No DNA sequence is on record. CDR1 is SGHRS and CDR2 is YFSETQ in the germline V gene. CDR3 sequence: CASSLGGKALEAFF.

This chain links TRBV7-8 with TRBJ2-7; TCRdb calls TRBD1, which cannot be checked without DNA. Germline V CDR1 and CDR2: SGHVS, FQNEAQ. The CDR3 extends over 17 amino acids. The coding DNA is unavailable. CDR3 residues: CASSLEYSRDRSHEQYF.

The chain joins TRBV14 to TRBJ2-1; TCRdb's D call, TRBD2, is unchecked because there is no DNA. Germline assignment: CDR1 SGHDN and CDR2 FVKESK. CDR3 length: 13 residues. No DNA is given. The CDR3 is CASSQVLGGEQFF.

The rearrangement links TRBV2 to TRBJ2-2; TCRdb returns TRBD2, unconfirmable since there is no DNA. Germline V CDR1 and CDR2: SNHLY, FYNNEI. The CDR3 sequence is 15 residues long. The nucleotide record is missing. The CDR3 sequence is CASKITPTNTGELFF.

The chain links TRBV5-1 to TRBJ2-2; TCRdb outputs TRBD1, but without DNA this stays unchecked. The CDR3 contains 17 residues. Only the protein sequence is given. Per germline, CDR1 SGHRS and CDR2 YFSETQ. The CDR3 region is CASSLVFQTGLTGELFF. The variable domain in full, completed from reference TRBV5-1 and TRBJ2-2, reads KAGVTQTPRYLIKTRGQQVTLSCSPISGHRSVSWYQQTPGQGLQFLFEYFSETQRNKGNFPGRFSGRQFSNSRSEMNVSTLELGDSALYLCASSLVFQTGLTGELFFGEGSRLTVL.

The V and J genes are TRBV14 and TRBJ1-1. Germline lookup yields CDR1 SGHDN and CDR2 FVKESK. CDR3 length equals 11 residues. The nucleotide record is missing. The CDR3 region is CASSAGEVAFF.

V is TRBV7-9 and J is TRBJ1-3. Germline V gene sequence: CDR1 SEHNR, CDR2 FQNEAQ (reference sequence). This CDR3 is 14 amino acids long. Only the protein sequence is given. The CDR3: CASSFPGAGNTIYF. Full variable domain (remainder filled in from reference TRBV7-9 and TRBJ1-3): DTGVSQNPRHKITKRGQNVTFRCDPISEHNRLYWYRQTLGQGPEFLTYFQNEAQLEKSRLLSDRFSAERPKGSFSTLEIQRTEQGDSAMYLCASSFPGAGNTIYFGEGSWLTVV.

This rearrangement joins TRBV7-2 to TRBJ2-3; TCRdb's assignment of TRBD1 cannot be checked, as there is no DNA. This CDR3 spans 14 amino acids. No coding sequence is recorded. CDR1 is SGHTA, CDR2 FQGNSA, per germline. The CDR3 reads CASNGQLPTDTQYF.

This chain links TRBV2 with TRBJ2-1; TCRdb selects TRBD2, and the lack of DNA leaves this call unchecked. The CDR3 has 14 amino acids. Nucleotide data are not available. Per germline, CDR1 SNHLY and CDR2 FYNNEI. The CDR3 sequence: CASSESRAYNEQFF.

The rearrangement links TRBV20-1 to TRBJ1-1; as DNA is missing, the TRBD1 call by TCRdb cannot be tested. This CDR3 is 10 amino acids long. No DNA was logged. The germline gives CDR1 DFQATT, CDR2 SNEGSKA (reference sequence). The CDR3 is CSARVAEAFF.